The 10 T cell receptor beta chains below come from one sample, sequenced in a study of T cells in Graves' hyperthyroidism and ophthalmopathy. RNA transcripts served as the template for amplifying TCR beta CDR3 regions. RT-PCR in the first round (using the HTBI primer set) targeted the TCR CDR3. TCRdb itself ran the multiplex PCR reads through MiXCR, one entry per CDR3 protein. The data hold roughly 740,000 distinct CDR3 sequences, with 16% observed a single time. The source material was blood. These receptors all come from a young man with Graves' hyperthyroidism.

This clonotype was observed a few times. The chain employs TRBV4-2 and TRBJ2-2; TRBD2 might be the D (6 bases). Trimming pared 2 bases from V and 7 bases from J, leaving 17 bases between. This CDR3 contains 16 residues. CDR1 and CDR2 (germline): LGHNA, YNFKEQ. CDR3 in DNA: TGTGCCAGCAGCCAAAGAAACAGAGACGGGGGCGGGGAGCTGTTTTTT. Its translation: CASSQRNRDGGGELFF.

The chain joins TRBV20-1 to TRBJ2-5; D perhaps matches TRBD2 (6 bases). The V gene lost 0 bases and the J gene lost 5 bases, with 16 bases spanning the gap. The CDR3 consists of 15 residues. Germline V gene data show CDR1 as DFQATT and CDR2 as SNEGSKA (reference sequence). This chain's CDR3 is CSARDRSTSGETQYF. Written as DNA, the CDR3 is TGCAGTGCTAGAGATCGGTCGACAAGCGGGGAGACCCAGTACTTC.

Ten or more counts support this clonotype. The V gene is TRBV7-2, the J gene TRBJ2-1; 14 bases are a match to TRBD2. CDR3 length: 18 amino acids. The V gene end was trimmed by 5 bases and the J gene end by 0 bases; junction bases not matched to a gene: 6. From germline, CDR1 is SGHTA and CDR2 FQGNSA. The CDR3 sequence: CASSKPGLAGASYNEQFF. In DNA form, the CDR3 reads TGTGCCAGCAGCAAGCCGGGACTAGCGGGAGCCTCCTACAATGAGCAGTTCTTC.

This chain connects TRBV20-1 to TRBJ2-7, with 8 nucleotides matching TRBD1. The CDR3 totals 14 residues. The germline CDR1 and CDR2 sequences are DFQATT and SNEGSKA (reference sequence). V lost 6 bases, J lost 0 bases, and 7 bases stayed unmatched. The CDR3 reads CSAGRGQDSYEQYF. The CDR3 nucleotides are TGCAGTGCGGGCCGGGGACAGGACTCCTACGAGCAGTACTTC.

This rearrangement joins TRBV28 to TRBJ2-3; 11 nucleotides line up with TRBD2. Germline CDR1 and CDR2: MDHEN and SYDVKM. V was clipped by 3 bases and J by 6 bases; unmatched bases: 5. The CDR3 length is 15 residues. The CDR3 sequence is CASSLLAGGVDTQYF. The CDR3 nucleotides are TGTGCCAGCAGTTTGCTAGCGGGAGGAGTTGATACGCAGTATTTT.

The chain links TRBV20-1 to TRBJ2-3; either TRBD1 or TRBD2 may supply D (8 bases each). V shed 2 bases and J shed 1 base, with 31 bases lying between them. The CDR3 is 21 amino acids. Germline values: CDR1 DFQATT, CDR2 SNEGSKA (reference sequence). CDR3 sequence: CSARRLATGVAGPPGTDTQYF. As DNA, the CDR3 is TGCAGTGCTAGACGACTAGCGACAGGGGTAGCGGGCCCCCCTGGCACAGATACGCAGTATTTT.

The gene calls are TRBV27 and TRBJ1-6; D is uncertain. The CDR3 runs to 14 residues. V was pared by 6 bases and J by 9 bases, with 15 bases between. The germline CDR1 and CDR2 sequences are MNHEY and SMNVEV (reference sequence). The CDR3 sequence is CASRLLRGFSPLHF. The DNA of the CDR3 is TGTGCCAGCAGACTATTACGGGGTTTTTCACCCCTCCACTTT.

A few counts support this clonotype. The rearrangement joins TRBV28 to TRBJ1-5; weak D call: TRBD1 (5 bases). The CDR3 spans 15 residues. Trimming left V 1 base short and J 6 bases short, with 13 bases between. CDR1 is MDHEN, CDR2 SYDVKM, per germline. In nucleotides, the CDR3 is TGTGCCAGCAGTTTATATCAGGGAGGGGTTCAGCCCCAGCATTTT. It codes for CASSLYQGGVQPQHF.

This clonotype was counted at least ten times. The genes are TRBV3-1 and TRBJ2-1, with TRBD2 identical over 13 bases. The V gene's germline CDR1 is LGHDT and CDR2 YNNKEL (reference sequence). The CDR3 totals 17 residues. Trimming cost V 0 bases and J 7 bases; bases outside gene matches: 6. The CDR3: CASSQEGGLAGPNEQFF. The CDR3 bases are TGTGCCAGCAGCCAAGAAGGGGGACTAGCGGGGCCTAATGAGCAGTTCTTC.

The sample holds many counts of this clonotype. The V gene is TRBV2, the J gene TRBJ2-1, with D possibly being TRBD2 (5 bases). V lost 6 bases to trimming and J lost 6 bases, with 12 bases between them. The length of the CDR3 is 13 residues. Germline V gives CDR1 SNHLY, CDR2 FYNNEI. The CDR3 DNA reads TGTGCCAGCAGGGAAACTAGGACCAATGAGCAGTTCTTC. Translated: CASRETRTNEQFF.